The rows below give T cell receptor beta chains drawn from one sample of a study of OX40 agonist ivuxolimab in advanced cancers. Sequencing was performed with immunoSEQ multiplex PCR; in TCRdb, only in-frame clones are kept and a portion is missing. Here the sample spans some 77,000 clones, around nine tenths being singletons. Sequences were derived from CD4+ or CD8+ T cells sorted from blood, sampled in a trial of the OX40 agonist ivuxolimab. The receptors come from an adult with an advanced solid tumor such as melanoma, head and neck, liver or kidney cancer. Each CDR3 is given with its conserved first and last residue. Each record gives: V gene, J gene, CDR3 protein.

>TRBV7-8|TRBJ2-7
CASSLEALTYEQYF
>TRBV5-6|TRBJ2-1
CASSLARNEQFF
>TRBV5-6|TRBJ2-4
CASSLGSRGRAHIQYF
>TRBV5-4|TRBJ2-2
CASSHQNTGELFF
>TRBV5-1|TRBJ2-3
CASSLLAVGTDTQYF
>TRBV5-1|TRBJ2-5
CASSLESGVRETQYF
>TRBV6-5|TRBJ2-4
CASSPPGPGNIQYF
>TRBV7-9|TRBJ1-2
CASSLPQGAGYTF
>TRBV19|TRBJ2-3
CASSMEGLNTQYF
>TRBV9|TRBJ2-1
CASSVGPASGRAGHNEQFF
>TRBV18|TRBJ1-1
CASWGQLNTEAFF
>TRBV7-8|TRBJ2-2
CASRLAGGYTGELFF
>TRBV10-3|TRBJ2-7
CAISSGTGRNEQYF
>TRBV28|TRBJ2-2
CASSFSSANTGELFF
>TRBV28|TRBJ1-2
CASSGEGQVRRGYTF
>TRBV28|TRBJ1-1
CASRLDGLTEAFF
>TRBV19|TRBJ2-1
CASSFQRVRNEQFF
>TRBV7-2|TRBJ2-6
CASSLLVNVLTF
>TRBV5-1|TRBJ2-1
CASSPRPLTGENNEQFF
>TRBV28|TRBJ1-2
CASSPAGYGYTF
>TRBV28|TRBJ2-1
CASSPRPLAGDFF
>TRBV5-4|TRBJ2-7
CASSLPPIYEQYF
>TRBV5-6|TRBJ2-7
CASSLPGPRYEQYF
>TRBV19|TRBJ2-7
CASCCRGHAYEQYF
>TRBV7-2|TRBJ1-4
CASSPDTGTGSEKLFF
>TRBV5-4|TRBJ2-5
CASSLMGAWETQYF
>TRBV19|TRBJ2-7
CASSRDPYEQYF
>TRBV7-2|TRBJ1-4
CASSTGGDGVEKLFF
>TRBV23-1|TRBJ2-4
CARDRQGATKNIQYF
>TRBV6-6|TRBJ2-7
CASSYKREGYEQYF
>TRBV11-3|TRBJ1-3
CASRPGGGNTIYF
>TRBV19|TRBJ2-2
CASSSQGALIGELFF
>TRBV2|TRBJ2-2
CASSGTSGNGELFF
>TRBV28|TRBJ2-1
CASSFGGSVMVEQFF
>TRBV4-3|TRBJ2-3
CASSQQLAGGLDTQYF
>TRBV6-5|TRBJ2-7
CASWGWDRTYEQYF
>TRBV5-1|TRBJ2-5
CASSPTTQETQYF
>TRBV5-1|TRBJ2-7
CASTPRGTGIYEQYF